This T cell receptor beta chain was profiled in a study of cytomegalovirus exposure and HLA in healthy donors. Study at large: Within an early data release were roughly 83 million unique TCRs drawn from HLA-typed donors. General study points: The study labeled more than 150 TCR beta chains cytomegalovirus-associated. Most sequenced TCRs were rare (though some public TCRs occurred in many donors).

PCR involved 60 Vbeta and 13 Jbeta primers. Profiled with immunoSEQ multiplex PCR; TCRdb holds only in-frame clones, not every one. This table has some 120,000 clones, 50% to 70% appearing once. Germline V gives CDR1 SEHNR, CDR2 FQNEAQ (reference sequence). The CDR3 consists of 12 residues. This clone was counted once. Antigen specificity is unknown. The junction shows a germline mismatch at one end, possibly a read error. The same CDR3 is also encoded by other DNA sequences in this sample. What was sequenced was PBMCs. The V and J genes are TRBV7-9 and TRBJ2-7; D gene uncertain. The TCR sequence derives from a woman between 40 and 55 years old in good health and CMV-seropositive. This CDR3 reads CASSFHTYEQYF. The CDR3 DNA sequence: TGCGCCAGCAGCTTCCACACGTACGAGCAGTACTTC.